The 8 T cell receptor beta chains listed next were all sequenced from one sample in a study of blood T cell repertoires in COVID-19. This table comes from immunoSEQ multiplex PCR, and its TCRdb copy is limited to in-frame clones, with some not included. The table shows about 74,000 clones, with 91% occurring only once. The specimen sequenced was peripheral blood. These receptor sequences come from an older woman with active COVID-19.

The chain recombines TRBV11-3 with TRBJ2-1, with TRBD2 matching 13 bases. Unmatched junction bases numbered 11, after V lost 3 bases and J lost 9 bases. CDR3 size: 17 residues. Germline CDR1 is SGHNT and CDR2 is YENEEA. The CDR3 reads CASSFAGTSGIYSEQFF. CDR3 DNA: TGTGCCAGCAGCTTTGCAGGGACTAGCGGGATCTATAGTGAGCAGTTCTTC.

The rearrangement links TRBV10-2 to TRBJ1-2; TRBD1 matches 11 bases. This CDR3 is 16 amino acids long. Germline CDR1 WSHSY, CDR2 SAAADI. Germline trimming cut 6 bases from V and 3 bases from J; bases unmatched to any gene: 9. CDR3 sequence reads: CASSASRGQGDYGYTF. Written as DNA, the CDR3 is TGCGCCAGCAGCGCGTCCCGGGGACAGGGGGACTATGGCTACACCTTC.

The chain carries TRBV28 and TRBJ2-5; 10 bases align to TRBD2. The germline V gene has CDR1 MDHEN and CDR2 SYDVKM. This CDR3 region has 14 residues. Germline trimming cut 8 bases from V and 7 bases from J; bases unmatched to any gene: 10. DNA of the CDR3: TGTGCCAGCCGGACTAGCGGCTATCAATTGACCCAGTACTTC. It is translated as CASRTSGYQLTQYF. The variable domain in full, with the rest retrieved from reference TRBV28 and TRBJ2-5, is DVKVTQSSRYLVKRTGEKVFLECVQDMDHENMFWYRQDPGLGLRLIYFSYDVKMKEKGDIPEGYSVSREKKERFSLILESASTNQTSMYLCASRTSGYQLTQYFGPGTRLLVL.

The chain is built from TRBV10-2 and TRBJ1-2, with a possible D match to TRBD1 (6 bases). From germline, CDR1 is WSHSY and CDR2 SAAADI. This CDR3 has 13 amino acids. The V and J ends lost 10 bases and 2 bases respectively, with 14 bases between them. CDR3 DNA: TGCGCCACCTCGGACAGACAAAACTATGGCTACACCTTC. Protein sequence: CATSDRQNYGYTF.

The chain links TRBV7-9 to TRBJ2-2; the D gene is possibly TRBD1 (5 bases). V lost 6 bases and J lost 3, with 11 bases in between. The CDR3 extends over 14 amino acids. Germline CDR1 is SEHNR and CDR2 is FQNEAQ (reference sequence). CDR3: CASSYTRDTGELFF. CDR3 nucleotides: TGTGCCAGCAGTTATACCAGGGACACCGGGGAGCTGTTTTTT. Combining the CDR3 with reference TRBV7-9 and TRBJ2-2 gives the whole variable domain DTGVSQNPRHKITKRGQNVTFRCDPISEHNRLYWYRQTLGQGPEFLTYFQNEAQLEKSRLLSDRFSAERPKGSFSTLEIQRTEQGDSAMYLCASSYTRDTGELFFGEGSRLTVL.

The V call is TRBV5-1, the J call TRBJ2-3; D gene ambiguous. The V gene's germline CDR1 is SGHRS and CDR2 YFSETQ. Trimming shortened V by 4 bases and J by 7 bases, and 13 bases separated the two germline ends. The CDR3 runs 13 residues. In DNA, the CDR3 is TGCGCCAGCAGCCCTCCGGCAGCGAATACGCAGTATTTT. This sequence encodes CASSPPAANTQYF.

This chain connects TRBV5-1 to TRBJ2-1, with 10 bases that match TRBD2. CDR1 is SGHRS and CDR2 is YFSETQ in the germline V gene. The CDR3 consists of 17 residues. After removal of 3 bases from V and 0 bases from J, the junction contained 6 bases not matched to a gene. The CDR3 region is CASSWGASGSSYNEQFF. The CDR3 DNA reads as TGCGCCAGCAGCTGGGGGGCTAGCGGGAGCTCCTACAATGAGCAGTTCTTC.

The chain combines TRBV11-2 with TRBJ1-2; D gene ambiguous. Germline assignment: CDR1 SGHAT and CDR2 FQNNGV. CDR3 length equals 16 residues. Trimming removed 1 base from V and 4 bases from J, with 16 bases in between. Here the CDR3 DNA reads TGTGCCAGCAGCTTAGGTAGCATACCAGAAAGCTATGGCTACACCTTC. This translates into CASSLGSIPESYGYTF.